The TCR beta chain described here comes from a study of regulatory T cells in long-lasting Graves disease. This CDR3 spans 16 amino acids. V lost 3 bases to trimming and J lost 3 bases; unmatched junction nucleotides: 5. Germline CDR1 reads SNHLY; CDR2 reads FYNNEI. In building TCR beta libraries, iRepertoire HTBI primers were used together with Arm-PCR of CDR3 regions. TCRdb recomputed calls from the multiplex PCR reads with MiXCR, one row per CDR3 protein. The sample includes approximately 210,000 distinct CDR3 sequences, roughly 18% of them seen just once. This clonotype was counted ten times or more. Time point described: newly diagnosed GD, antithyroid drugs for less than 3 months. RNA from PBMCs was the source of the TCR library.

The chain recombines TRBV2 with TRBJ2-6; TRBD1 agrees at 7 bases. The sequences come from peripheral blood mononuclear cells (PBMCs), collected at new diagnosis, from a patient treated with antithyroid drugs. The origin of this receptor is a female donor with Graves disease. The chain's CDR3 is CASSETGNFGANVLTF. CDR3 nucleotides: TGTGCCAGCAGTGAGACAGGGAACTTTGGGGCCAACGTCCTGACTTTC.